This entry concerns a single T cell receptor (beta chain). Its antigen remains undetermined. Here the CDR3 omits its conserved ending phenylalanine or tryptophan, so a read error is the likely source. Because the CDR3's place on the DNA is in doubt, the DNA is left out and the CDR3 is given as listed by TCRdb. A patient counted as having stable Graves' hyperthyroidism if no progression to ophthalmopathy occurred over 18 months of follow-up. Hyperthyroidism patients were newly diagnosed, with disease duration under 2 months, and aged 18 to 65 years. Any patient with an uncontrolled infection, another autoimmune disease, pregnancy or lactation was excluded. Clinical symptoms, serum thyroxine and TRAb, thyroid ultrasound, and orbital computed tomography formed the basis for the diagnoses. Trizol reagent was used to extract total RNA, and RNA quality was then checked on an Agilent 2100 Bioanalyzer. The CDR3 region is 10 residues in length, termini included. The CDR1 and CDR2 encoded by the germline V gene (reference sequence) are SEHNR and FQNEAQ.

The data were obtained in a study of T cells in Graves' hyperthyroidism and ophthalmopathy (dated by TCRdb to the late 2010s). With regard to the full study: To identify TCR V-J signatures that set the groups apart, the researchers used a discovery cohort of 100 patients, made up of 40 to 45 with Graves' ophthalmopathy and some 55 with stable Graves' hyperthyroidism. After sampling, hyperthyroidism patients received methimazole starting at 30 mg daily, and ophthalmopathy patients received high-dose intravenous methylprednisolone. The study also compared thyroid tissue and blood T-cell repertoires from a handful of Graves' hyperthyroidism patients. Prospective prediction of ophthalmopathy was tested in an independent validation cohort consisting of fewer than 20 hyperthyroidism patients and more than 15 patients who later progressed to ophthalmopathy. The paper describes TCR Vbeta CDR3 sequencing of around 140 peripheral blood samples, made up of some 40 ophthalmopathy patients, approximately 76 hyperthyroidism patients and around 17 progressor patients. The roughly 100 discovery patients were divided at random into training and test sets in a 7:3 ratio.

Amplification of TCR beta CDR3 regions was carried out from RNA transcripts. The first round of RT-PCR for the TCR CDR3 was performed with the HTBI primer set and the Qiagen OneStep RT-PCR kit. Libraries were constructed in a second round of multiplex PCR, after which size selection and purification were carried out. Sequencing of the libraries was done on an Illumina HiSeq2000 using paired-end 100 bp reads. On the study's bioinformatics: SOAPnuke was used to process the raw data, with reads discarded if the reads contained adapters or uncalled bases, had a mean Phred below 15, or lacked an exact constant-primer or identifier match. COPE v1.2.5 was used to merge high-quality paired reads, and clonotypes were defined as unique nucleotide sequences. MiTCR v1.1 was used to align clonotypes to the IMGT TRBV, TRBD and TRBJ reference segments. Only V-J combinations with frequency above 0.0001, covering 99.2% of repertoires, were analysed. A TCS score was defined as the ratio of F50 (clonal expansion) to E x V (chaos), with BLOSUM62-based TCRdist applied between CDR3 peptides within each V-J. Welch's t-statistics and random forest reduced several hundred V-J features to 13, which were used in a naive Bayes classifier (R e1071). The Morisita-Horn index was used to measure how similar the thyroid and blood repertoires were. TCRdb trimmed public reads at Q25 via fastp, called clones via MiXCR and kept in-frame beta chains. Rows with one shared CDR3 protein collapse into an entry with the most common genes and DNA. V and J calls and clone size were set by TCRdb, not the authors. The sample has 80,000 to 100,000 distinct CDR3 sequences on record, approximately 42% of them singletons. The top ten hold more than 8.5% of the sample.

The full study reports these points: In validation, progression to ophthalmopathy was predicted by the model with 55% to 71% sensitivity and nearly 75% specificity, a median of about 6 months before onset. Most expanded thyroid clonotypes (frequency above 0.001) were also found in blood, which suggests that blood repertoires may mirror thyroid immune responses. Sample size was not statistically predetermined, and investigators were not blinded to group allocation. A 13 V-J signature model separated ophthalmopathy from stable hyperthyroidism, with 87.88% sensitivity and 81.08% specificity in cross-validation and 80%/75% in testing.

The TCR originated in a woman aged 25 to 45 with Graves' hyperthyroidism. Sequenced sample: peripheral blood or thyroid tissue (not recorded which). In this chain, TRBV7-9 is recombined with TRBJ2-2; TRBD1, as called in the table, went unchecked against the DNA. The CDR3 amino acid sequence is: CASSSPGGGR.